The 19 T cell receptor beta chains below come from one sample, sequenced in a study of T-cell reconstitution after alpha-beta-depleted transplantation in children. Preparation of the TCRbeta library was carried out with unique molecular identifiers. TCRdb passed the PCR reads through MiXCR, listing each CDR3 protein once. The repertoire has about 290,000 distinct CDR3 sequences, around 10% of them found once; the top ten carry roughly 7.1%. The sample here was PBMCs, taken before TCRalphabeta/CD19-depleted stem cell transplant. The origin of the receptors is a boy younger than two with acute myeloid leukemia, due to receive a stem cell transplant.

This clonotype occurred many times. This sequence joins TRBV3-1 and TRBJ2-1; no firm D call. Between the trimmed V and J ends, which lost 0 bases and 7 bases, there was a span of 7 bases. The germline V gene has CDR1 LGHDT and CDR2 YNNKEL (reference sequence). This CDR3 contains 13 residues. The CDR3 coding sequence is TGTGCCAGCAGCCAAGAGGTTACAAATGAGCAGTTCTTC. Its protein product is CASSQEVTNEQFF.

This clonotype came up many times. This rearrangement joins TRBV6-1 to TRBJ2-5; 7 nucleotides match TRBD1. Trimming took 6 bases from V and 1 from J; bases not matched to a gene: 11. Germline values: CDR1 MNHNS, CDR2 SASEGT. The CDR3 loop spans 16 amino acids. The CDR3 is CASRETVTGSQETQYF. The DNA for the CDR3 is TGTGCCAGCAGGGAGACAGTGACAGGGTCCCAAGAGACCCAGTACTTC.

This clonotype came up many times. The gene calls are TRBV12-3 or TRBV12-4 and TRBJ2-3; maybe TRBD1 (6 bases). V was pared by 4 bases and J by 2 bases, with 16 bases between. This CDR3 spans 16 amino acids. CDR3 residues: CASSSSWDTYTDTQYF. In nucleotides, the CDR3 is TGTGCCAGCAGTTCTTCCTGGGACACCTACACAGATACGCAGTATTTT.

The chain is built from TRBV20-1 and TRBJ1-4; no clear D. Trimming cost V 1 base and J 4 bases, with 7 bases left between them. The germline V gene encodes CDR1 DFQATT and CDR2 SNEGSKA (reference sequence). This CDR3 has 13 amino acids. Here the CDR3 DNA reads TGCAGTGCTAGAGCTGGGAGTAATGAAAAACTGTTTTTT. Protein: CSARAGSNEKLFF.

This clonotype was counted between two and nine times. The genes are TRBV20-1 and TRBJ1-2; D is ambiguous. CDR3 length: 14 amino acids. In germline, CDR1 is DFQATT, CDR2 SNEGSKA (reference sequence). V was shortened by 6 bases and J by 3 bases, with 17 bases between the two germline ends. In nucleotides, the CDR3 is TGCAGTGCAGGGCCGGGCGCGGGGTACTATGGCTACACCTTC. This translates into CSAGPGAGYYGYTF.

V is TRBV28 and J is TRBJ2-7; TRBD1 is a possible D gene (7 bases). Germline CDR1 reads MDHEN; CDR2 reads SYDVKM. Trimming removed 6 bases at V and 5 bases at J, with 20 bases between. The CDR3 runs 15 residues. As DNA, the CDR3 is TGTGCCAGCAGACAGCTCCAACAGGGGAGGCACGAGCAGTACTTC. Encoded protein: CASRQLQQGRHEQYF.

This clonotype was counted at least ten times. The chain couples TRBV29-1 to TRBJ1-1; tentatively, D is TRBD1 (5 bases). V gave up 6 bases and J gave up 1 base, with 12 bases separating them. This CDR3 spans 13 amino acids. The germline CDR1 and CDR2 sequences are SQVTM and ANQGSEA. The CDR3 nucleotides read TGCAGCGTACAATGGGGCGGGAACACTGAAGCTTTCTTT. Amino acid sequence: CSVQWGGNTEAFF. Filled out from reference TRBV29-1 and TRBJ1-1, the complete variable domain reads SAVISQKPSRDICQRGTSLTIQCQVDSQVTMMFWYRQQPGQSLTLIATANQGSEATYESGFVIDKFPISRPNLTFSTLTVSNMSPEDSSIYLCSVQWGGNTEAFFGQGTRLTVV.

Comment on this clonotype: A much bigger clone sits one base away, suggesting this may be a read error. V gene TRBV20-1 combines with J gene TRBJ2-7, with TRBD1 matching 7 bases. CDR3 length: 14 amino acids. CDR1 DFQATT and CDR2 SNEGSKA come from the germline V gene (reference sequence). The V and J ends lost 4 bases and 4 bases, in that order; junction bases with no gene match: 10. CDR3 loop: CSATSGTAVYEQYF. CDR3 in DNA: TGCAGTGCTACCTCCGGGACAGCGGTGTACGAGCAGTACTTC.

This clonotype appeared many times. The rearrangement joins TRBV10-3 to TRBJ2-5; TRBD2 agrees at 12 bases. The CDR3 covers 17 residues. Germline assignment: CDR1 ENHRY and CDR2 SYGVKD. Germline trimming cut 6 bases from V and 4 bases from J; bases unmatched to any gene: 12. CDR3 residues: CAISHRLAGVTGETQYF. DNA of the CDR3: TGTGCCATCAGCCACCGACTAGCGGGAGTAACGGGAGAGACCCAGTACTTC.

This chain links TRBV9 with TRBJ1-1, with unresolved D. This CDR3 comprises 13 residues. Trimming cost V 5 bases and J 3 bases, with 11 bases left between them. Germline V gene lookup returns CDR1 SGDLS and CDR2 YYNGEE. The CDR3: CASSGTADTEAFF. The DNA of the CDR3 is TGTGCCAGCAGTGGTACAGCGGACACTGAAGCTTTCTTT.

The gene calls are TRBV7-9 and TRBJ2-5; D is unresolved. CDR3 length: 13 amino acids. The germline V gene encodes CDR1 SEHNR and CDR2 FQNEAQ (reference sequence). Trimming cost V 5 bases and J 4 bases, with 11 bases left between them. CDR3 protein: CASSLGLIETQYF. The CDR3 DNA sequence: TGTGCCAGCAGCCTGGGGTTAATAGAGACCCAGTACTTC. Combining the CDR3 with reference TRBV7-9 and TRBJ2-5 gives the whole variable domain DTGVSQNPRHKITKRGQNVTFRCDPISEHNRLYWYRQTLGQGPEFLTYFQNEAQLEKSRLLSDRFSAERPKGSFSTLEIQRTEQGDSAMYLCASSLGLIETQYFGPGTRLLVL.

This clonotype was found many times. J is TRBJ1-6 and V is TRBV7-9; D unresolved. This CDR3 region has 15 residues. Germline CDR1 and CDR2: SEHNR and FQNEAQ (reference sequence). Trimming removed 0 bases at V and 7 bases at J, with 10 bases between. For the CDR3, the DNA is TGTGCCAGCAGCTTAGCGGAGGGATGGAATTCACCCCTCCACTTT. It encodes CASSLAEGWNSPLHF.

The V gene is TRBV27, the J gene TRBJ2-3; TRBD2 aligns across 13 bases. The V gene end was trimmed by 5 bases and the J gene end by 1 base; junction bases not matched to a gene: 12. Germline V lookup: CDR1 MNHEY, CDR2 SMNVEV (reference sequence). CDR3 length equals 19 residues. This chain's CDR3 is CASSPRTSGGEVGTDTQYF. For the CDR3, the DNA is TGTGCCAGCAGTCCCCGAACTAGCGGGGGGGAGGTGGGCACAGATACGCAGTATTTT.

The rearrangement joins TRBV20-1 to TRBJ1-1; D gene ambiguous. Trimming cost V 2 bases and J 1 base, with 8 bases left between them. Germline CDR1 is DFQATT and CDR2 is SNEGSKA (reference sequence). CDR3 length: 13 residues. CDR3 in DNA: TGCAGTGCTAGAACCGACCCGAACACTGAAGCTTTCTTT. Encoded protein: CSARTDPNTEAFF.

The chain is built from TRBV5-5 and TRBJ2-3; D possibly corresponds to TRBD2 (6 bases). Per germline, CDR1 SGHKS and CDR2 YYEKEE (reference sequence). The CDR3 is made up of 17 amino acids. With 2 bases removed from V and 4 bases from J, the gap between germline ends came to 20 bases. CDR3 amino acids: CASSFLRWDSPADTQYF. Here the CDR3 DNA reads TGTGCCAGCAGCTTCCTCCGATGGGACTCCCCCGCAGATACGCAGTATTTT.

At least ten counts were recorded for this clonotype. This rearrangement joins TRBV5-1 to TRBJ2-3; 12 bases map to TRBD2. The CDR3 runs 16 residues. The ends lost 4 bases at V and 6 bases at J; junction bases unmatched: 9. Germline V CDR1 and CDR2: SGHRS, YFSETQ. In DNA form, the CDR3 reads TGCGCCAGCAGCGCGCTAGCGGGAGGGTCGCCGGATACGCAGTATTTT. Translated, it gives CASSALAGGSPDTQYF.

Regarding this clonotype: A much larger clone is a single base away; this may be a read error. The chain is built from TRBV28 and TRBJ2-3; D might be TRBD2 (6 bases). The germline V gene has CDR1 MDHEN and CDR2 SYDVKM. Trimming took 6 bases from V and 3 from J, leaving 19 bases between them. The length of the CDR3 is 16 residues. The CDR3, as DNA: TGTGCCAGCAGCCCTAGAGCGGGTCTCGGGACAGATACGCAGTATTTT. Translated: CASSPRAGLGTDTQYF.

In this sample, this clonotype turned up many times. V and J are TRBV5-1 and TRBJ2-7, with D possibly TRBD2 on 5 matching bases. CDR1 and CDR2 (germline): SGHRS, YFSETQ. V was trimmed by 5 bases and J by 1 base, leaving 10 bases between them. CDR3 length: 13 residues. CDR3 nucleotide sequence: TGCGCCAGCAGGGCCGGGATTTCCTACGAGCAGTACTTC. Its translation: CASRAGISYEQYF.

This clonotype turned up a few times. Germline and junction disagree at one end, which may indicate a read error. CDR3 DNA sequence: TGCAGCGCCCCTTGGACAGACACAGATACGCATTATTTT. It specifies CSAPWTDTDTHYF. The chain has TRBV29-1 and TRBJ2-3, with a possible D match to TRBD1 (6 bases). This CDR3 contains 13 residues. The germline CDR1 and CDR2 sequences are SQVTM and ANQGSEA.